The source of this TCR beta chain is a study of shared clonotypes between healthy human individuals. Overall study context: Aged 18 to 49, the donors were a couple of women and three men. CD4 naive and CD4 memory each took three plates per donor, while CD8 naive took two and CD8 memory one.

Cells designated naive CD8 were CD45RO-negative and were positively selected for CCR7, with terminally differentiated effector memory CD45RA+ cells excluded. Source study methods: ImmunoSEQ output held junction-only sequences without quality scores, so filtering differed. Produced via immunoSEQ multiplex PCR; TCRdb's table is partial and in-frame only. V, J and clone size were drawn from that table, and D and trimming were deduced from the DNA. Of approximately 590,000 clones in the sample, around 95% were seen once. The TCR comes from a woman in her thirties in good health. The sequenced material came from naive CD8+ T cells sorted from blood.

The CDR3, as DNA: TGTGCCAGCAGCTTGGGTGCGGTAGGGAACAATGAGCAGTTCTTC. It translates to CASSLGAVGNNEQFF. J is TRBJ2-1 and V is TRBV5-4; D is unresolved. CDR1 is SGHNT, CDR2 YYREEE, per germline (reference sequence). This CDR3 contains 15 residues. Trimming shortened V by 0 bases and J by 5 bases, and 12 bases separated the two germline ends.